The rows below give T cell receptor beta chains drawn from one sample of a study of cytomegalovirus exposure and HLA in healthy donors. Measured with immunoSEQ multiplex PCR; TCRdb has only the in-frame clones, and not every one. The table records around 190,000 clones, about 81% of them present only once. The sequenced sample was PBMCs. The source of these receptors is a woman between 25 and 40 years old in good health and CMV-seronegative. CDR3s include the opening cysteine and the closing phenylalanine or tryptophan. Each record gives: V gene, clone size, J gene, CDR3 protein. Expanded clones get a size class; other rows say once, few or many, or leave the size out.

v_gene: TRBV11-2
abundance: .
j_gene: TRBJ2-1
CDR3aa: CASSFNRGSRDEQFF

v_gene: TRBV2
abundance: .
j_gene: TRBJ1-4
CDR3aa: CASRDPQAMSNEKLFF

v_gene: TRBV5-6
abundance: .
j_gene: TRBJ2-5
CDR3aa: CASGGLAETQYF

v_gene: TRBV23-1
abundance: .
j_gene: TRBJ1-2
CDR3aa: CASSLGRGNYGYTF

v_gene: TRBV18
abundance: .
j_gene: TRBJ2-3
CDR3aa: CASSSPTRETQYF

v_gene: TRBV7-9
abundance: .
j_gene: TRBJ1-1
CDR3aa: CASSSGQQNTEAFF

v_gene: TRBV7-9
abundance: few
j_gene: TRBJ2-7
CDR3aa: CASNGQNYEQYF

v_gene: TRBV5-5
abundance: .
j_gene: TRBJ2-7
CDR3aa: CASSRQGASYEQYF

v_gene: TRBV5-1
abundance: few
j_gene: TRBJ2-7
CDR3aa: CASSLTSGSSYEQYF

v_gene: TRBV7-8
abundance: .
j_gene: TRBJ1-1
CDR3aa: CASGQGSYAEAFF

v_gene: TRBV7-8
abundance: .
j_gene: TRBJ1-2
CDR3aa: CASSTGQGGYTF

v_gene: TRBV7-2
abundance: .
j_gene: TRBJ2-7
CDR3aa: CASSFPRLAYEQYF

v_gene: TRBV19
abundance: .
j_gene: TRBJ2-5
CDR3aa: CASSILGTGQETQYF

v_gene: TRBV7-2
abundance: .
j_gene: TRBJ2-5
CDR3aa: CASSLSTGRETQYF

v_gene: TRBV27
abundance: once
j_gene: TRBJ2-7
CDR3aa: CASRPMTGTVREQYF

v_gene: TRBV2
abundance: .
j_gene: TRBJ1-1
CDR3aa: CASSLSMNTEAFF

v_gene: TRBV6-1
abundance: .
j_gene: TRBJ1-4
CDR3aa: CASSEVLNEKLFF

v_gene: TRBV27
abundance: .
j_gene: TRBJ1-1
CDR3aa: CASKLQGPGSEAFF

v_gene: TRBV19
abundance: .
j_gene: TRBJ1-1
CDR3aa: CASTPEISAEAFF

v_gene: TRBV5-1
abundance: .
j_gene: TRBJ1-2
CDR3aa: CASRKDRGIYGYTF

v_gene: TRBV5-4
abundance: .
j_gene: TRBJ2-3
CDR3aa: CASSLAGASGDTQYF

v_gene: TRBV5-4
abundance: .
j_gene: TRBJ2-3
CDR3aa: CASSPGLAGGIDTQYF

v_gene: TRBV7-2
abundance: few
j_gene: TRBJ1-5
CDR3aa: CASSGTPQPQHF

v_gene: TRBV25-1
abundance: .
j_gene: TRBJ1-5
CDR3aa: CASSKGAGYQPQHF

v_gene: TRBV18
abundance: .
j_gene: TRBJ2-7
CDR3aa: CASSPSSAEQYF

v_gene: TRBV30
abundance: .
j_gene: TRBJ1-5
CDR3aa: CAWSMNTGNQPQHF

v_gene: TRBV10-3
abundance: .
j_gene: TRBJ2-7
CDR3aa: CAITNTGTYEQYF

v_gene: TRBV19
abundance: .
j_gene: TRBJ1-5
CDR3aa: CASSIWGGVNQPQHF

v_gene: TRBV30
abundance: .
j_gene: TRBJ1-5
CDR3aa: CAWSGQGSNQPQHF

v_gene: TRBV2
abundance: .
j_gene: TRBJ2-1
CDR3aa: CASLPTSGGADEQFF

v_gene: TRBV9
abundance: few
j_gene: TRBJ2-1
CDR3aa: CARTKRGLWRPYNEQFF

v_gene: TRBV7-2
abundance: .
j_gene: TRBJ2-1
CDR3aa: CASSSGGFYNEQFF

v_gene: TRBV7-2
abundance: .
j_gene: TRBJ2-7
CDR3aa: CASSLPPGREQYF

v_gene: TRBV18
abundance: .
j_gene: TRBJ2-3
CDR3aa: CASRWTGTSTDTQYF

v_gene: TRBV4-1
abundance: .
j_gene: TRBJ2-4
CDR3aa: CASSQDAGLRTKNIQYF

v_gene: TRBV7-2
abundance: .
j_gene: TRBJ1-5
CDR3aa: CASSLAPQGSQPQHF

v_gene: TRBV27
abundance: .
j_gene: TRBJ1-2
CDR3aa: CASSPASGGNYGYTF

v_gene: TRBV14
abundance: .
j_gene: TRBJ1-1
CDR3aa: CASSQLGQAVTEAFF

v_gene: TRBV15
abundance: .
j_gene: TRBJ1-2
CDR3aa: CATSREQYGYTF

v_gene: TRBV6-5
abundance: .
j_gene: TRBJ1-4
CDR3aa: CASSYVGAVPEKLFF

v_gene: TRBV11-1
abundance: .
j_gene: TRBJ2-3
CDR3aa: CASSLVSLTSTDTQYF

v_gene: TRBV11-2
abundance: .
j_gene: TRBJ1-6
CDR3aa: CASRRGTVNNSPLHF

v_gene: TRBV29-1
abundance: once
j_gene: TRBJ2-6
CDR3aa: CSVLRQGAASGANVLTF

v_gene: TRBV30
abundance: once
j_gene: TRBJ1-5
CDR3aa: CAWVRGAGGNQPQHF

v_gene: TRBV18
abundance: .
j_gene: TRBJ2-5
CDR3aa: CASSPNPGTGETQYF

v_gene: TRBV11-2
abundance: .
j_gene: TRBJ2-3
CDR3aa: CASSSWTSGENTDTQYF

v_gene: TRBV7-7
abundance: .
j_gene: TRBJ2-3
CDR3aa: CASSSTGGGGDTQYF

v_gene: TRBV7-9
abundance: .
j_gene: TRBJ2-1
CDR3aa: CASQRGGYNEQFF

v_gene: TRBV19
abundance: .
j_gene: TRBJ2-7
CDR3aa: CASSRGHSYEQYF

v_gene: TRBV6-5
abundance: .
j_gene: TRBJ1-6
CDR3aa: CASSMTTGTNSPLHF

v_gene: TRBV7-7
abundance: .
j_gene: TRBJ2-3
CDR3aa: CASSRFSGSTDTQYF